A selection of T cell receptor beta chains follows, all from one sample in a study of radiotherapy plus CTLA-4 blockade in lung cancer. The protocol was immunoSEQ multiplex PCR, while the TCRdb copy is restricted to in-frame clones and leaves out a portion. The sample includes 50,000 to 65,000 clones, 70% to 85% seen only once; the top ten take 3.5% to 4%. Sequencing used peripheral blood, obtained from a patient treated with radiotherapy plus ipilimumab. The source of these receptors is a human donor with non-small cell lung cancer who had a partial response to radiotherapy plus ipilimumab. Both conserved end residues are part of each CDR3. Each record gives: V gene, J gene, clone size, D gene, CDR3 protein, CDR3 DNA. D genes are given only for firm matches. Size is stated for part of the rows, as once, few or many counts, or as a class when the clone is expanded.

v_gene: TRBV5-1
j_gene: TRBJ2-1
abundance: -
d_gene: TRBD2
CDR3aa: CASSPLAGTYNEQFF
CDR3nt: TGCGCCAGCAGCCCCCTAGCGGGGACCTACAATGAGCAGTTCTTC

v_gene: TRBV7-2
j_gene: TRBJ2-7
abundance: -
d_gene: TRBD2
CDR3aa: CASGHGLGGSYEQYF
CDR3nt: TGTGCCAGCGGACATGGACTAGGCGGGTCCTACGAGCAGTACTTC

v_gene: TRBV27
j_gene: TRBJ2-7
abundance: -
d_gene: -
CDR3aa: CASSLSLSYEQYF
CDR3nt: TGTGCCAGCAGTTTATCGCTTAGTTACGAGCAGTACTTC

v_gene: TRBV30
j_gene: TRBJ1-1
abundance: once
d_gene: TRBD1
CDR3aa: CAWSPPGQGSEAFF
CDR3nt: TGTGCCTGGAGTCCACCGGGACAGGGATCTGAAGCTTTCTTT

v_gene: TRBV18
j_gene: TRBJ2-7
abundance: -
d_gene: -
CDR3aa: CASSPSGSYEQYF
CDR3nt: TGTGCCAGCTCACCAAGCGGTTCCTACGAGCAGTACTTC

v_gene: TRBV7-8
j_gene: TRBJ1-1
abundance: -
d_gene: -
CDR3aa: CASSLTDLNTEAFF
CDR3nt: TGTGCCAGCAGCTTGACCGACTTGAACACTGAAGCTTTCTTT

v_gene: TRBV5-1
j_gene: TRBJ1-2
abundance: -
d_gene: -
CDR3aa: CASSLTGPGYTF
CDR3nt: TGCGCCAGCAGCCTGACAGGACCTGGCTACACCTTC

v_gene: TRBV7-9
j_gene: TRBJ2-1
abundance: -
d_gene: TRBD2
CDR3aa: CASSPGLADNEQFF
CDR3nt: TGTGCCAGCAGCCCTGGACTAGCGGATAATGAGCAGTTCTTC

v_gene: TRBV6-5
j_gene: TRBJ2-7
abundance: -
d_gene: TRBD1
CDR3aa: CASSYTGTGGYEQYF
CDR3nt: TGTGCCAGCAGTTATACAGGGACAGGGGGCTACGAGCAGTACTTC

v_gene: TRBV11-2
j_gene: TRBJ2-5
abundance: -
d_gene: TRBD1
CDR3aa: CASQSNRGMRETQYF
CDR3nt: TGTGCCAGCCAATCAAACAGGGGGATGAGGGAGACCCAGTACTTC

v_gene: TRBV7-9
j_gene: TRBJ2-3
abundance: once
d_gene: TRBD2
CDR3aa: CASSSLTSGGTDTQYF
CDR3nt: TGTGCCAGCAGCTCCCTCACTAGCGGGGGTACAGATACGCAGTATTTT

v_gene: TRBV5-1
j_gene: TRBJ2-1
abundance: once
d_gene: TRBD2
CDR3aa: CASSLQGTSGAHYNEQFF
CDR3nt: TGCGCCAGCAGCTTGCAAGGGACTAGCGGGGCGCACTACAATGAGCAGTTCTTC

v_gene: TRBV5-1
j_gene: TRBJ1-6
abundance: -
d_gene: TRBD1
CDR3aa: CASSEGQGGNSPLHF
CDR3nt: TGCGCCAGCAGCGAAGGACAGGGGGGTAATTCACCCCTCCACTTT

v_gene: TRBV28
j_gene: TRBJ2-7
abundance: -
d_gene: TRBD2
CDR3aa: CASSFPYSNPGLAAYEQYF
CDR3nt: TGTGCCAGCAGTTTCCCCTACTCGAACCCGGGACTAGCGGCCTACGAGCAGTACTTC

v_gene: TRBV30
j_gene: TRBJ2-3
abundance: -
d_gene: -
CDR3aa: CAWSGGTRTDTQYF
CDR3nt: TGTGCCTGGAGTGGAGGAACGCGCACAGATACGCAGTATTTT

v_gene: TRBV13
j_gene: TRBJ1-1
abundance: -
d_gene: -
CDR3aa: CASSQTDMNTEAFF
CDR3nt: TGTGCCAGCAGCCAGACAGACATGAACACTGAAGCTTTCTTT

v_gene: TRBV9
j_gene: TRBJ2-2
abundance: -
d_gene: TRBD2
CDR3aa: CASSQSGGNTGELFF
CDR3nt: TGTGCCAGCAGCCAAAGCGGGGGGAACACCGGGGAGCTGTTTTTT

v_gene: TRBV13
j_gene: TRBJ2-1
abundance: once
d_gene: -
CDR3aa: CASSSSGTPLFFF
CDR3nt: TGTGCCAGCAGCTCCAGCGGGACACCCCTCTTCTTCTTC

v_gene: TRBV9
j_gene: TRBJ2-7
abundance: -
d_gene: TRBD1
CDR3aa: CASSSLQTGGARDEQYF
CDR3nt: TGTGCCAGCAGCTCTTTACAGACAGGGGGTGCACGGGACGAGCAGTACTTC

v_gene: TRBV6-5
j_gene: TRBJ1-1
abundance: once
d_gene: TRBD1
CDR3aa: CASRGTGINTEAFF
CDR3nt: TGTGCCAGCAGGGGGACAGGAATTAACACTGAAGCTTTCTTT

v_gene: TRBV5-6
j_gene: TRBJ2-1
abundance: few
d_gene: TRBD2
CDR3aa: CASSLLFASGGKEQFF
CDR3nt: TGTGCCAGCAGCTTGCTGTTCGCTAGCGGGGGGAAAGAGCAGTTCTTC

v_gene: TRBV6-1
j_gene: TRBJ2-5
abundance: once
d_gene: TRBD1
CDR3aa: CASSPGQGFETQYF
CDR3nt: TGTGCCAGCAGCCCGGGACAGGGCTTCGAGACCCAGTACTTC

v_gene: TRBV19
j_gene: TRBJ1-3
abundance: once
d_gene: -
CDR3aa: CASSNQGPGNTIYF
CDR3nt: TGTGCCAGTAGTAACCAGGGGCCAGGAAACACCATATATTTT

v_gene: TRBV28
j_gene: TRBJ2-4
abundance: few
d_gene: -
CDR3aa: CASRQQANKNIQYF
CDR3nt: TGTGCCAGCAGGCAACAGGCTAACAAAAACATTCAGTACTTC

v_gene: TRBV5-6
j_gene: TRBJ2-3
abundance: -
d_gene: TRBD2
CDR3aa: CASIRTSGVPDTQYF
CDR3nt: TGTGCCAGCATTCGGACTAGCGGGGTCCCCGATACGCAGTATTTT

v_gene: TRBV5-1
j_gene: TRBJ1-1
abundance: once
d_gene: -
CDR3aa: CASSLGHSNTEAFF
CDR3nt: TGCGCCAGCAGCTTAGGACACTCGAACACTGAAGCTTTCTTT

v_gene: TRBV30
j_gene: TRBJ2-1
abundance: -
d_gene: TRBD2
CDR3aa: CAWSASGSGGYNEQFF
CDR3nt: TGTGCCTGGAGTGCCTCAGGGAGCGGGGGCTACAATGAGCAGTTCTTC

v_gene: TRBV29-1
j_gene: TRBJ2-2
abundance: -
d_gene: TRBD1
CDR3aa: CSVRQGWDTGELFF
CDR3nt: TGCAGCGTTCGACAGGGGTGGGACACCGGGGAGCTGTTTTTT

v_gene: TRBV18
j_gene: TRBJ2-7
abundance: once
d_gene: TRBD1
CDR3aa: CASSLTGTVTYEQYF
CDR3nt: TGTGCCAGCTCACTAACCGGGACAGTGACCTACGAGCAGTACTTC

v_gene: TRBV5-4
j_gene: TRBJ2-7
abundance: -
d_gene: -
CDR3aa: CASSLAHRDEQYF
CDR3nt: TGTGCCAGCAGCTTGGCACACAGAGACGAGCAGTACTTC

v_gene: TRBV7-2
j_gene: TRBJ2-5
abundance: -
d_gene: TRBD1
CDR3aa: CASSETGGPETQYF
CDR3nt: TGTGCCAGCAGCGAGACAGGGGGGCCAGAGACCCAGTACTTC

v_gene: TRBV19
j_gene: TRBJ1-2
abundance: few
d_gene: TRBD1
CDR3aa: CASSLGQGKNYGYTF
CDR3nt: TGTGCCAGTAGCCTCGGACAGGGGAAAAACTATGGCTACACCTTC

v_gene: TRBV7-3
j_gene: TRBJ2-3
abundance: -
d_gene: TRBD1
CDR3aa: CASSLEGAGADTQYF
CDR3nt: TGTGCCAGCAGCTTAGAGGGGGCAGGGGCAGATACGCAGTATTTT

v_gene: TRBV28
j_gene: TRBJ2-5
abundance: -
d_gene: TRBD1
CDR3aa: CASRPDRVETQYF
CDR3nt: TGTGCCAGCAGGCCGGACAGGGTGGAGACCCAGTACTTC

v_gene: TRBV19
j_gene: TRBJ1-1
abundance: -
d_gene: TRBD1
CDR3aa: CASSTRDRGLGTEAFF
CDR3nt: TGTGCCAGTAGTACCCGGGACAGGGGATTGGGCACTGAAGCTTTCTTT

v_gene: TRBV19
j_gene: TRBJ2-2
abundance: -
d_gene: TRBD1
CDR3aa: CASSSPGGRGELFF
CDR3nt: TGTGCCAGTAGTTCTCCAGGGGGCAGGGGGGAGCTGTTTTTT

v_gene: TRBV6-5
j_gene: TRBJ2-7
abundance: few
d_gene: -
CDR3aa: CASSLATPGYEQYF
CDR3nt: TGTGCCAGCAGTTTAGCGACACCCGGCTACGAGCAGTACTTC

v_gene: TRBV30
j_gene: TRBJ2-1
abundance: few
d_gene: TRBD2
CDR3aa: CAWSAGTSGGAGLEQFF
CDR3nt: TGTGCCTGGAGTGCGGGGACTAGCGGGGGGGCAGGTCTCGAGCAGTTCTTC

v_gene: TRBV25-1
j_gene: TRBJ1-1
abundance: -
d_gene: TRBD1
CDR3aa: CASSENRDREEAFF
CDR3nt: TGTGCCAGCAGTGAAAATCGGGACAGGGAAGAAGCTTTCTTT

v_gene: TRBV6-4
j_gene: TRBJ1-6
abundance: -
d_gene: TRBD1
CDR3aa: CASSEGTGNSPLHF
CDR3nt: TGTGCCAGCAGTGAGGGGACAGGGAATTCACCCCTCCACTTT

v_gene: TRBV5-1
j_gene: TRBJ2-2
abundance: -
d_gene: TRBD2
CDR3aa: CASSGGLVVRVDTGELFF
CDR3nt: TGCGCCAGCAGCGGAGGACTAGTAGTGCGTGTGGACACCGGGGAGCTGTTTTTT

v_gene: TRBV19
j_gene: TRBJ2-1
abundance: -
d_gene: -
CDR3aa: CASSIEAGLYNEQFF
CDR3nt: TGTGCCAGTAGTATCGAGGCAGGGCTTTACAATGAGCAGTTCTTC

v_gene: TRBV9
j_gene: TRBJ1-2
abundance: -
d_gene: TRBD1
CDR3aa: CASSETGSYGYTF
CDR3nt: TGTGCCAGCAGCGAGACAGGGTCCTATGGCTACACCTTC

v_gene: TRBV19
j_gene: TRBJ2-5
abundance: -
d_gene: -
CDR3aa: CASSIGAPSASRQETQYF
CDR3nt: TGTGCCAGTAGTATAGGGGCTCCTAGCGCGTCCAGACAAGAGACCCAGTACTTC

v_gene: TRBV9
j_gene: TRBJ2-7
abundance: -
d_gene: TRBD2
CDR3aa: CASSATPGGEYYEQYF
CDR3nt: TGTGCCAGCAGCGCCACCCCGGGGGGGGAGTACTACGAGCAGTACTTC

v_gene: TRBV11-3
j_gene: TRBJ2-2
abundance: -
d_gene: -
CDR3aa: CASSLESAGTQNTGELFF
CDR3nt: TGTGCCAGCAGCTTAGAATCCGCCGGGACTCAGAACACCGGGGAGCTGTTTTTT

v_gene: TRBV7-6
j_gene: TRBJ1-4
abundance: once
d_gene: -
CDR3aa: CASSLETATNEKLFF
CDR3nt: TGTGCCAGCAGCTTAGAGACAGCAACTAATGAAAAACTGTTTTTT

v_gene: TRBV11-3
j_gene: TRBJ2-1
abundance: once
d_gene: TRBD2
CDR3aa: CASSYSEGSGGPQFF
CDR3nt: TGTGCCAGCAGCTACAGTGAAGGTAGCGGGGGCCCCCAGTTCTTC

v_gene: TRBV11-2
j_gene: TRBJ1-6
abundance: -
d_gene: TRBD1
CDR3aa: CASSSQGVNSPLHF
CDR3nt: TGTGCCAGCAGCAGCCAGGGGGTTAATTCACCCCTCCACTTT

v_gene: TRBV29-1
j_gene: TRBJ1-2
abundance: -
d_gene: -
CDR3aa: CSVDLVAGRFYTF
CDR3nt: TGCAGCGTTGATCTTGTGGCAGGGAGGTTCTACACCTTC

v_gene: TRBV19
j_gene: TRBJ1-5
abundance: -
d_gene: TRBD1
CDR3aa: CASSIGTGGGQPQHF
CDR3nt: TGTGCCAGTAGTATAGGGACAGGGGGGGGACAGCCCCAGCATTTT

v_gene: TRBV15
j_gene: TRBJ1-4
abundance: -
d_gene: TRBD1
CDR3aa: CATSRDGGTGEKLFF
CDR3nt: TGTGCCACCAGCAGAGATGGCGGGACAGGGGAAAAACTGTTTTTT

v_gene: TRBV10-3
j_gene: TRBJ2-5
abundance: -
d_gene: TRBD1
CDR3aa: CAISDSTGAETQYF
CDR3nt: TGTGCCATCAGTGACTCCACAGGGGCGGAGACCCAGTACTTC

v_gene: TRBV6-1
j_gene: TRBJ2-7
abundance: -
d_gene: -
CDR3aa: CASSEDGSYEQYF
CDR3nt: TGTGCCAGCAGTGAAGACGGCTCCTACGAGCAGTACTTC

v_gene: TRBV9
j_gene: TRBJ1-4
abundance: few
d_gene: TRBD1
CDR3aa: CASSLTTGGNEKLFF
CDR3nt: TGTGCCAGCAGTCTCACGACAGGGGGTAATGAAAAACTGTTTTTT